The rows below give T cell receptor beta chains drawn from one sample of a study of blood T cells in healthy people across ages. TCRdb called the 5' RACE reads again in MiXCR, with one record for every CDR3 protein. The sample contains 550,000 to 750,000 distinct CDR3 sequences, 20% to 25% of which appear only once. The source material was blood. These receptor sequences come from a man between 65 and 79 years old in good health. CDR3s include the opening cysteine and the closing phenylalanine or tryptophan. D genes are given only for firm matches. Size values are once, few and many counts, or a class for expanded clones, and some rows have none.

J: TRBJ2-3; D: .; V: TRBV3-1; size: .; DNA: TGTGCCAGCAGCCGACTAGTTGACAGCACAGATACGCAGTATTTT; CDR3: CASSRLVDSTDTQYF
J: TRBJ1-1; D: .; V: TRBV6-1; size: .; DNA: TGTGCCAGCAGTGAAGCGAGGGGTTGGACTGAAGCTTTCTTT; CDR3: CASSEARGWTEAFF
J: TRBJ2-3; D: .; V: TRBV12-3/TRBV12-4; size: few; DNA: TGTGCCAGCAGGCGAGTGGAGGTCACAGATACGCAGTATTTT; CDR3: CASRRVEVTDTQYF
J: TRBJ2-5; D: TRBD1; V: TRBV20-1; size: few; DNA: TGCAGTGCTAGGAGGGACAGGGCGCAAGAGACCCAGTACTTC; CDR3: CSARRDRAQETQYF
J: TRBJ2-7; D: .; V: TRBV5-1; size: .; DNA: TGCGCCAGCAGCTTGGATGGTGGGCCTATTTACGAGCAGTACTTC; CDR3: CASSLDGGPIYEQYF
J: TRBJ2-5; D: .; V: TRBV5-1; size: few; DNA: TGCGCCAGCAGCCGGACCCCTTCGGGCTTGGAGACCCAGTACTTC; CDR3: CASSRTPSGLETQYF
J: TRBJ2-5; D: .; V: TRBV12-3/TRBV12-4; size: .; DNA: TGTGCCAGCAGTCCTCCGTGGGGGAGGGAGACCCAGTACTTC; CDR3: CASSPPWGRETQYF
J: TRBJ1-2; D: .; V: TRBV4-1; size: .; DNA: TGCGCCAGCAGCCAAGTCAGGGTAGATAACTATGGCTACACCTTC; CDR3: CASSQVRVDNYGYTF
J: TRBJ2-2; D: .; V: TRBV2; size: many; DNA: TGTGCCAGCAGTGGGACGTCGGTGGGGGAGCTGTTTTTT; CDR3: CASSGTSVGELFF
J: TRBJ1-4; D: .; V: TRBV20-1; size: .; DNA: TGCAGTGCTAGATACAGTTCAACTAATGAAAAACTGTTTTTT; CDR3: CSARYSSTNEKLFF
J: TRBJ1-3; D: .; V: TRBV20-1; size: few; DNA: TGCAGTGCTAGGGGCCCCTTGGGAAACACCATATATTTT; CDR3: CSARGPLGNTIYF
J: TRBJ1-3; D: .; V: TRBV18; size: .; DNA: TGTGCCAGCTCACCACCTTCTGTCACCGGATCCATCTCTGGAAACACCATATATTTT; CDR3: CASSPPSVTGSISGNTIYF
J: TRBJ2-3; D: .; V: TRBV5-1; size: .; DNA: TGCGCCAGCAGCTTGAGTATGGATACGCAGTATTTT; CDR3: CASSLSMDTQYF
J: TRBJ2-3; D: .; V: TRBV20-1; size: few; DNA: TGCAGTGCTAGTGGAAAAGGGACCTACTCTCGCACAGATATGCAGTATTTT; CDR3: CSASGKGTYSRTDMQYF
J: TRBJ2-1; D: TRBD2; V: TRBV7-9; size: .; DNA: TGTGCCAGCAGCAATGTAGCGGGAGGGCCCTACAATGAGCAGTTCTTC; CDR3: CASSNVAGGPYNEQFF
J: TRBJ2-3; D: TRBD2; V: TRBV10-1; size: .; DNA: TGCGCCAGCAGTCAACCGGGACTAGCGGATACGCAGTATTTT; CDR3: CASSQPGLADTQYF
J: TRBJ2-5; D: TRBD2; V: TRBV20-1; size: few; DNA: TGCAGTGCCGAACGGACTAGCGGGAGTATTCGGGAGACCCAGTACTTC; CDR3: CSAERTSGSIRETQYF
J: TRBJ2-7; D: .; V: TRBV6-5; size: .; DNA: TGTGCCAGCATTCGACAGGGAGGAGGCTCCTACGAGCAGTACTTC; CDR3: CASIRQGGGSYEQYF
J: TRBJ2-6; D: .; V: TRBV7-3; size: .; DNA: TGTGCCAGCAGCTTGGGGTTCTCTGGGGCCAACGTCCTGACTTTC; CDR3: CASSLGFSGANVLTF
J: TRBJ2-1; D: .; V: TRBV28; size: .; DNA: TGTGCCAGCAGTTTTAAGCGCTACAATGAGCAGTTCTTC; CDR3: CASSFKRYNEQFF
J: TRBJ2-2; D: TRBD1; V: TRBV12-3/TRBV12-4; size: .; DNA: TGTGCCAGCAGTCCCGGGACAGGGTTCACCGGGGAGCTGTTTTTT; CDR3: CASSPGTGFTGELFF
J: TRBJ2-3; D: TRBD1; V: TRBV6-5; size: few; DNA: TGTGCCAGCAGTCAGAAGGGACAGCGGCCTACGCAGTATTTT; CDR3: CASSQKGQRPTQYF
J: TRBJ1-5; D: .; V: TRBV28; size: .; DNA: TGTGCCAGCAGTGGGCAGAAGCCCCAGCATTTT; CDR3: CASSGQKPQHF
J: TRBJ2-4; D: .; V: TRBV28; size: .; DNA: TGTGCCAGCAGTTTGAAGGGACGCATTCAGTACTTC; CDR3: CASSLKGRIQYF
J: TRBJ2-3; D: .; V: TRBV5-1; size: .; DNA: TGCGCCAGCAGCCGCCTAGGGGAGCCCGGCACAGATACGCAGTATTTT; CDR3: CASSRLGEPGTDTQYF
J: TRBJ2-1; D: .; V: TRBV27; size: .; DNA: TGTGCCAGCAGTTCCCAGAGAGGGGGAACTAACAATGAGCAGTTCTTC; CDR3: CASSSQRGGTNNEQFF
J: TRBJ1-2; D: TRBD1; V: TRBV28; size: .; DNA: TGTGCCAGCAGACCCCGGACAGGGGGCGGCTATGGCTACACCTTC; CDR3: CASRPRTGGGYGYTF
J: TRBJ2-1; D: .; V: TRBV19; size: many; DNA: TGTGCCAGTGGACGGGTTGGGGGAACCTACAATGAGCAGTTCTTC; CDR3: CASGRVGGTYNEQFF
J: TRBJ2-5; D: .; V: TRBV20-1; size: many; DNA: TGCAGTGCTAGCGCCCCCCGGGTCGGAGAGACCCAGTACTTC; CDR3: CSASAPRVGETQYF
J: TRBJ2-3; D: .; V: TRBV9; size: .; DNA: TGTGCCAGCAGCGTAGCTCCCACAGATACGCAGTATTTT; CDR3: CASSVAPTDTQYF
J: TRBJ2-6; D: TRBD1; V: TRBV6-1; size: .; DNA: TGTGCCAGCAGTGAAGCACCGGGACAGGGAAAATCTGGGGCCAACGTCCTGACTTTC; CDR3: CASSEAPGQGKSGANVLTF
J: TRBJ2-1; D: TRBD2; V: TRBV2; size: .; DNA: TGTGCCAGCAGTGCCGGGACTAGCGTCGATGAGCAGTTCTTC; CDR3: CASSAGTSVDEQFF
J: TRBJ1-5; D: .; V: TRBV10-3; size: .; DNA: TGTGCCATCAGTGAGTCAACGGGGGGCGGTCAGCCCCAGCATTTT; CDR3: CAISESTGGGQPQHF
J: TRBJ1-3; D: TRBD1; V: TRBV19; size: .; DNA: TGTGCCAGTAGCACACCTGGACAGGGCCCTGGAAACACCATATATTTT; CDR3: CASSTPGQGPGNTIYF
J: TRBJ2-7; D: TRBD2; V: TRBV2; size: .; DNA: TGTGCCAGCAGCAGACTAGCGGGAGAAAAGGTTTACTTC; CDR3: CASSRLAGEKVYF
J: TRBJ1-1; D: .; V: TRBV3-1; size: .; DNA: TGTGCCAGCAGCCAAGGGCGAACGGGAGAGGCTTTCTTT; CDR3: CASSQGRTGEAFF
J: TRBJ2-3; D: TRBD2; V: TRBV7-9; size: few; DNA: TGTGCCAGCAGCTGGAACGGGGAGGGCCCGGATACGCAGTATTTT; CDR3: CASSWNGEGPDTQYF
J: TRBJ2-7; D: TRBD2; V: TRBV20-1; size: once; DNA: TGCAGTGCTAGAGATCTGACTAGCGGGATCTACGAGCAGTACTTC; CDR3: CSARDLTSGIYEQYF
J: TRBJ2-3; D: TRBD2; V: TRBV6-5; size: .; DNA: TGTGCCAGCAGTTACTTTAGCGGGGGCACAGATACGCAGTATTTT; CDR3: CASSYFSGGTDTQYF
J: TRBJ1-4; D: .; V: TRBV27; size: .; DNA: TGTGCCAGCAGATTTAACGGCGACGGTAATGAAAAACTGTTTTTT; CDR3: CASRFNGDGNEKLFF
J: TRBJ2-7; D: TRBD2; V: TRBV29-1; size: few; DNA: TGCAGCGTCGTCCCGGGAGGCTCCTACGAGCAGTACTTC; CDR3: CSVVPGGSYEQYF
J: TRBJ2-3; D: .; V: TRBV2; size: .; DNA: TGTGCCAGCAGTGTCGGGCTAGGAGGAGGCACAGATACGCAGTATTTT; CDR3: CASSVGLGGGTDTQYF
J: TRBJ2-5; D: .; V: TRBV3-1; size: few; DNA: TGTGCCAGCAGCTTGACGTCCGGGAACCAAGAGACCCAGTACTTC; CDR3: CASSLTSGNQETQYF
J: TRBJ1-3; D: TRBD1; V: TRBV20-1; size: .; DNA: TGCAGTGCAGTGGGACAGGGGGAGGCTGGAAACACCATATATTTT; CDR3: CSAVGQGEAGNTIYF
J: TRBJ2-1; D: .; V: TRBV29-1; size: few; DNA: TGCAGCGTTCAGGACTCCATCTTCTACAATGAGCAGTTCTTC; CDR3: CSVQDSIFYNEQFF
J: TRBJ2-1; D: TRBD2; V: TRBV28; size: .; DNA: TGTGCCAGCAGTTTTTTCAGGACTAGCGGGAGCAATGAGCAGTTCTTC; CDR3: CASSFFRTSGSNEQFF
J: TRBJ1-4; D: .; V: TRBV30; size: .; DNA: TGTGCCTGGAGTGTCTCGGTGGGGGAAAAACTGTTTTTT; CDR3: CAWSVSVGEKLFF
J: TRBJ2-7; D: .; V: TRBV7-2; size: .; DNA: TGTGCCAGCAGCGAACTACCCGGACAGGGGACTAGATTCGACGAGCAGTACTTC; CDR3: CASSELPGQGTRFDEQYF
J: TRBJ2-1; D: TRBD2; V: TRBV3-1; size: .; DNA: TGTGCCAGCAGCCGATTCTTAGCGGGAACCAACTCCCCCCATGAGCAGTTCTTC; CDR3: CASSRFLAGTNSPHEQFF
J: TRBJ2-6; D: TRBD2; V: TRBV7-9; size: .; DNA: TGTGCCAGCAGTCGGGGGGACTCTGGGGCCAACGTCCTGACTTTC; CDR3: CASSRGDSGANVLTF
J: TRBJ2-1; D: TRBD1; V: TRBV7-3; size: .; DNA: TGTGCCAGCAGCTCGACAGGGCACGAGCAGTTCTTC; CDR3: CASSSTGHEQFF
J: TRBJ2-4; D: TRBD1; V: TRBV7-2; size: few; DNA: TGTGCCAGCAGCTCTTCCGGACAGGGGCCGTTTGTCATTCAGTACTTC; CDR3: CASSSSGQGPFVIQYF